This TCR beta chain was sequenced in a study of fetal regulatory T cell absence and autoimmunity. Study at large: The IPEX patients lacked clinical diabetes but had exocrine pancreas autoimmunity.

Study outcomes and limitations: Oligoclonal TCR enrichment in pancreas over cord blood reached over 90-fold for some clones. Antigen-driven pancreatic autoimmunity before birth in IPEX was inferred from oligoclonal enrichment. TRB gene family usage was broadly similar in cord blood and pancreas.

This clone was recorded only once. Its antigen is not identified. Assay used: immunoSEQ multiplex PCR; TCRdb lists only in-frame clones, some missing. This table has about 50,000 clones, about 79% appearing once. V was clipped by 4 bases and J by 2 bases, with 7 bases between them. This CDR3 has 12 residues. In germline, CDR1 is GTSNPN, CDR2 SVGIG (reference sequence). Sequencing was carried out using cord blood. This clonotype was obtained from a newborn boy with IPEX syndrome. The rearrangement links TRBV30 to TRBJ2-3; unclear D gene. The DNA for the CDR3 is TGTGCCTGGAAAGGGTTCACAGATACGCAGTATTTT. Amino acids: CAWKGFTDTQYF.